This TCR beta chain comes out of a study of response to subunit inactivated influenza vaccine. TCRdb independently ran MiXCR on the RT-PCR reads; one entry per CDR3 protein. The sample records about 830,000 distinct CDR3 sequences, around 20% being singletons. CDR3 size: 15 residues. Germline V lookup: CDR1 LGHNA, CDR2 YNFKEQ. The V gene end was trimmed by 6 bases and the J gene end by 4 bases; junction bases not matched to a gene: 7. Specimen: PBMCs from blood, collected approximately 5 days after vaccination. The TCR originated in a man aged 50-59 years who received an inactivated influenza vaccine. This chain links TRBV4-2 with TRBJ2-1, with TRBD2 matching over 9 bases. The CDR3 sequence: CASSPKRGDYNEQFF. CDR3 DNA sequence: TGTGCCAGCAGTCCCAAGCGGGGGGATTACAATGAGCAGTTCTTC.